This T cell receptor beta chain was captured in a study of T cell responses to AZD1222 COVID-19 vaccine. Findings of the study overall: Most donors were white British, females outnumbered males, and clonal diversity was possibly underestimated. Regions left unmutated in variants are reportedly the target of nearly half of spike-specific TCRs. Just a handful of AZD1222 recipients tested seropositive at baseline. Spike as a whole was targeted by vaccine-associated CD4 TCRs, dominant at 160-218 and 743-854.

Data came from immunoSEQ multiplex PCR; TCRdb stores just in-frame clones and leaves some out. The sample lists roughly 150,000 clones, around 93% seen once, with 3.8% in the top ten. About this clone: What it recognizes is unknown.

CDR1 is GTSNPN and CDR2 is SVGIG in the germline V gene (reference sequence). V lost 2 bases, J lost 6 bases, and 7 bases stayed unmatched. There are 14 residues in the CDR3. The chain links TRBV30 to TRBJ1-5; 7 nucleotides match TRBD1. This sequence originates from an adult who received the AZD1222 COVID-19 vaccine. The sample was peripheral blood, taken 28 days after the second AZD1222 dose. The DNA for the CDR3 is TGTGCCTGGAGTCCCCTGAAGGGGGCTCAGCCCCAGCATTTT. It codes for CAWSPLKGAQPQHF.